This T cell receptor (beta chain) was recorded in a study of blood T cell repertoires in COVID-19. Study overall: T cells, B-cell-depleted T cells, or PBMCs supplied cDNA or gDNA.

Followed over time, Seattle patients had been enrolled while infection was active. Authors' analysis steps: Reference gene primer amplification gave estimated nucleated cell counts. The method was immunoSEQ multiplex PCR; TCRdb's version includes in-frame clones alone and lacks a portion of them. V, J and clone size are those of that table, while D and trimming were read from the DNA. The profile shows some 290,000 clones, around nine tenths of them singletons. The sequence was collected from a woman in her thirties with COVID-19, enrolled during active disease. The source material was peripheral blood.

CDR3 bases: TGTGCCACCCGGGACAGGGGTGAGCAGTACTTC. As protein: CATRDRGEQYF. The chain links TRBV27 to TRBJ2-7; 10 bases are shared with TRBD1. With 10 bases clipped from V and 7 bases from J, the junction kept 4 bases outside the gene matches. Germline loops: CDR1 MNHEY, CDR2 SMNVEV (reference sequence). This CDR3 is built from 11 residues.